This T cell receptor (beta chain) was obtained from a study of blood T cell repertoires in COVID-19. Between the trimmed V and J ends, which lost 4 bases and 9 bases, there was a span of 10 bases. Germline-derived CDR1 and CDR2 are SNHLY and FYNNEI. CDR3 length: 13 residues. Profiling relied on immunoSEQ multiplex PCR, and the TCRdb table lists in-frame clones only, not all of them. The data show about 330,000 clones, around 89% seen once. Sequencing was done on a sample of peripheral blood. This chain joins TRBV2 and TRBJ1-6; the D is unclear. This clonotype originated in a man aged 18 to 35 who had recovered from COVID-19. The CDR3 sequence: CASSANEASPLHF. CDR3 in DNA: TGTGCCAGCAGTGCAAATGAGGCTTCACCCCTCCACTTT. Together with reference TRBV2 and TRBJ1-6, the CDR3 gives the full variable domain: EPEVTQTPSHQVTQMGQEVILRCVPISNHLYFYWYRQILGQKVEFLVSFYNNEISEKSEIFDDQFSVERPDGSNFTLKIRSTKLEDSAMYFCASSANEASPLHFGNGTRLTVT.